A selection of T cell receptor beta chains follows, all from one sample in a study of CD8 T cells in Susac syndrome. TCRdb re-called the immunoSEQ multiplex PCR reads with MiXCR, one entry per CDR3 protein. This table has more than 200,000 distinct CDR3 sequences, roughly 93% appearing once. What was sequenced was CD4+ T cells from PBMCs. The receptors were gathered from a human donor with multiple sclerosis. CDR3s include the opening cysteine and the closing phenylalanine or tryptophan. The order of the fields is clone size, V gene, D gene, J gene, CDR3 DNA, CDR3 protein. A D gene is named only where the DNA matches it firmly. The size field is filled for only some rows; it gives once, few, many or a size class.

.	TRBV5-1	.	TRBJ1-1	TGCGCCAGCAGCGCAGACAGGAGTTTCACTGAAGCTTTCTTT	CASSADRSFTEAFF
.	TRBV4-1	.	TRBJ2-5	TGCGCCAGCAGCCAAGGACGGACCGAGACCCAGTACTTC	CASSQGRTETQYF
.	TRBV19	.	TRBJ1-5	TGTGCCAGTAGTATTCCGGTTGGTATCGGAAGCAATCAGCCCCAGCATTTT	CASSIPVGIGSNQPQHF
.	TRBV4-1	TRBD2	TRBJ2-1	TGCGCCAGCAGCCCGGGACTAGCGGGAGTCAATGAGCAGTTCTTC	CASSPGLAGVNEQFF
.	TRBV12-3/TRBV12-4	TRBD2	TRBJ2-1	TGTGCCAGCAGCCTTGGGGGGGTCGATGAGCAGTTCTTC	CASSLGGVDEQFF
once	TRBV3-1	.	TRBJ2-5	TGTGCCAGCAGCCAAGTAGCTACACAAGAGACCCAGTACTTC	CASSQVATQETQYF
.	TRBV27	.	TRBJ2-5	TGTGCCAGCAGTTTTACTAGGTCGGAGACCCAGTACTTC	CASSFTRSETQYF
.	TRBV7-9	.	TRBJ2-5	TGTGCCAGCAATAATAACCCGCAAGAGACCCAGTACTTC	CASNNNPQETQYF
once	TRBV7-2	.	TRBJ2-2	TGTGCCAGCAGCCTAGGGTCCAAAGGGCGGGAGCTGTTTTTT	CASSLGSKGRELFF
once	TRBV19	.	TRBJ1-2	TGTGCCAGTAGGGGTGTCGATGGCTACACCTTC	CASRGVDGYTF
.	TRBV3-1	.	TRBJ2-7	TGTGCCAGCAGCCTGACAGGGGGACTAGAATACGAGCAGTACTTC	CASSLTGGLEYEQYF
.	TRBV20-1	.	TRBJ2-3	TGCAGTGCTAGTACTAGCTACGGCACAGATACGCAGTATTTT	CSASTSYGTDTQYF
.	TRBV28	.	TRBJ1-1	TGTGCCAGCAGTTCAGGTCTCCCTGAAGCTTTCTTT	CASSSGLPEAFF
once	TRBV16	TRBD2	TRBJ2-1	TGTGCCAGCCAGGGCGGGGGAAAATACAATGAGCAGTTCTTC	CASQGGGKYNEQFF
.	TRBV12-3/TRBV12-4	.	TRBJ1-2	TGTGCCAGCAGTGTTAGGGCGAGGTTCCGGGATGGCTACACCTTC	CASSVRARFRDGYTF
once	TRBV12-3/TRBV12-4	.	TRBJ2-5	TGTGCCAGCAGTGTAGGGCTTTCGGGCGAGACCCAGTACTTC	CASSVGLSGETQYF
.	TRBV29-1	.	TRBJ2-7	TGCAGCGTGTGGGGGGACGCTAGGCCCTACGAGCAGTACTTC	CSVWGDARPYEQYF
.	TRBV12-3/TRBV12-4	.	TRBJ1-4	TGTGCCAGCAGTGCCTCTCGGGGGGCGAGCGAAAAACTGTTTTTT	CASSASRGASEKLFF
.	TRBV4-1	.	TRBJ1-1	TGCGCCAGCAGCCTAGTTACAGTGAACACTGAAGCTTTCTTT	CASSLVTVNTEAFF
.	TRBV11-2	.	TRBJ2-7	TGTGCCAGCAGCTTCACCCAATCCGGGACCCCCTACGAGCAGTACTTC	CASSFTQSGTPYEQYF
few	TRBV12-3/TRBV12-4	TRBD1	TRBJ1-1	TGTGCCAGCAGTTTAGTGGGAGGGGGCGGGACTGAAGCTTTCTTT	CASSLVGGGGTEAFF
.	TRBV2	.	TRBJ2-3	TGTGCCAGCAGCCTCTTAGCCTCCAGCACAGATACGCAGTATTTT	CASSLLASSTDTQYF
.	TRBV5-1	.	TRBJ1-2	TGCGCCAGCAGCTTGGAGGTATCTCCTTATGGCTACACCTTC	CASSLEVSPYGYTF
.	TRBV6-2/TRBV6-3	TRBD2	TRBJ2-3	TGTGCCAGCAGTCGCGGCGAGCGGGACACAGATACGCAGTATTTT	CASSRGERDTDTQYF
.	TRBV12-3/TRBV12-4	.	TRBJ1-5	TGTGCCAGCAGTTTCACAGACTCAAATCAGCCCCAGCATTTT	CASSFTDSNQPQHF
.	TRBV29-1	.	TRBJ1-2	TGCAGCGCTGGGGTACAAAAGGACTATGGCTACACCTTC	CSAGVQKDYGYTF
.	TRBV6-1	.	TRBJ1-6	TGTGCCAGCAGAAAGTCAGGGGTAAAGTCACCCCTCCACTTT	CASRKSGVKSPLHF
.	TRBV5-1	.	TRBJ2-4	TGCGCCAGCAGCGACGGCAACTTAGGAGCCAAAAACATTCAGTACTTC	CASSDGNLGAKNIQYF
.	TRBV3-1	.	TRBJ2-3	TGTGCCAGCAGCTTCCGGTCTTATGCGGCAGATACGCAGTATTTT	CASSFRSYAADTQYF
few	TRBV6-1	TRBD1	TRBJ1-4	TGTGCCAGCAGACCGGGACAGGGAGTCTACATCTTT	CASRPGQGVYIF
.	TRBV3-1	.	TRBJ2-7	TGTGCCAGCAGCCGGAGCAACACCGGCGTCGAGCAGTACTTC	CASSRSNTGVEQYF
.	TRBV27	TRBD1	TRBJ2-7	TGTGCCAGCAGTTTCCGTACAGGGGGCAGGGCGTACGAGCAGTACTTC	CASSFRTGGRAYEQYF
.	TRBV7-2	.	TRBJ1-5	TGTGCCAGCAGCTCTCCGGGGGTTATATCTCAGCCCCAGCATTTT	CASSSPGVISQPQHF
.	TRBV6-5	.	TRBJ1-2	TGTGCCAGCAGTTACTCGCCAGTTGGGTCGAACTATGGCTACACCTTC	CASSYSPVGSNYGYTF
.	TRBV9	TRBD1	TRBJ1-2	TGTGCCAGCAGCTCCACCACGGGACAGGGAGTGTCGGGCTACACCTTC	CASSSTTGQGVSGYTF
.	TRBV27	TRBD2	TRBJ2-5	TGTGCCAGCAGATCCCTCAGCGGGGGGGCCCGGGAGACCCAGTACTTC	CASRSLSGGARETQYF
.	TRBV7-2	.	TRBJ2-5	TGTGCCAGCAGCTCCCATAGACTAGAGACCCAGTACTTC	CASSSHRLETQYF
.	TRBV14	.	TRBJ2-1	TGTGCCAGCAGCCAAGACTTGGTCTCCTACAATGAGCAGTTCTTC	CASSQDLVSYNEQFF
.	TRBV24-1	.	TRBJ2-3	TGTGCCACCAGTCGGGGGCAGGGCAAAGCAGATACGCAGTATTTT	CATSRGQGKADTQYF
.	TRBV5-4	.	TRBJ1-3	TGTGCCAGCAGCTTGGGGGCCACCCCAGGGTCTGGAAACACCATATATTTT	CASSLGATPGSGNTIYF
.	TRBV12-5	.	TRBJ2-2	TGTGCTAGTGGTTTAGAGTTCGGGGAGCTGTTTTTT	CASGLEFGELFF
.	TRBV27	.	TRBJ2-2	TGTGCCAGCAGTTCCCACTCCCTCGGGGAGCTGTTTTTT	CASSSHSLGELFF
.	TRBV4-2	.	TRBJ1-2	TGTGCCAGCAGCCAAGACAGGGGTCGGGGCTACACCTTC	CASSQDRGRGYTF
.	TRBV7-9	.	TRBJ2-4	TGTGCCAGCAGCTTATACCCAGGGGCATACATTCAGTACTTC	CASSLYPGAYIQYF
.	TRBV12-3/TRBV12-4	TRBD1	TRBJ2-2	TGTGCCAGCAGTGGGGACAGTAGGTTCGGGGAGCTGTTTTTT	CASSGDSRFGELFF
.	TRBV15	.	TRBJ1-2	TGTGCCACCAGCAGAGATGCCCCAGGAATTAACTATGGCTACACCTTC	CATSRDAPGINYGYTF
.	TRBV25-1	.	TRBJ1-2	TGTGCCAGCAGTGATGCGGGGGGTTTCTATGGCTACACCTTC	CASSDAGGFYGYTF
.	TRBV12-3/TRBV12-4	.	TRBJ2-5	TGTGCCAGCAGTTTAGCGGGGGCTCGGACAGAGACCCAGTACTTC	CASSLAGARTETQYF
.	TRBV7-9	.	TRBJ1-1	TGTGCCACCAGCCTGATACAGGGGAACACTGAAGCTTTCTTT	CATSLIQGNTEAFF
.	TRBV4-1	.	TRBJ2-3	TGCGCCAGCAGCCAACATCTTCGCAGAGACACGCAGTATTTT	CASSQHLRRDTQYF
.	TRBV2	TRBD1	TRBJ1-2	TGTGCCAGCAGTGTAACCGACAGGGATGGCTACACCTTC	CASSVTDRDGYTF
.	TRBV5-1	.	TRBJ2-2	TGCGCCAGCAGCTCTTTGTCGGGACGGGTCGGGGAGCTGTTTTTT	CASSSLSGRVGELFF
once	TRBV11-2	TRBD1	TRBJ1-6	TGTGCCAGCAGCTTTCGGGACAGGCCATATAATTCACCCCTCCACTTT	CASSFRDRPYNSPLHF
.	TRBV7-3	TRBD1	TRBJ2-2	TGTGCCAGCAGCTTACAGGGGGCGCTGACCGGGGAGCTGTTTTTT	CASSLQGALTGELFF